Listed below are T cell receptor beta chains from one sample, sequenced in a study of tumor-infiltrating lymphocytes in primary liver carcinoma. TCRdb reprocessed the multiplex PCR reads via MiXCR and lists one record per CDR3 protein. The table shows about 37,000 distinct CDR3 sequences, with more than 60% occurring only once. Sequenced sample: tumor-adjacent normal liver tissue. These TCRs come from a middle-aged man with primary liver carcinoma and hepatitis B virus infection. The CDR3 runs from the conserved cysteine through the conserved F or W. The D gene is left open where the match is weak. Clone size is given for some rows only: seen once, a few or many times, or a class if the clone is expanded.

few,TRBV11-2,.,TRBJ2-7,TGTGCCAGCAACTCTAATAGGAACTCCTATGAGCAGTACTTC,CASNSNRNSYEQYF
.,TRBV28,.,TRBJ2-2,TGTGCCAGCAGAACCGGGACATGGAAGGGCACCGGGGAGCTGTTTTTT,CASRTGTWKGTGELFF
.,TRBV28,TRBD1,TRBJ1-6,TGTGCCAGCAGCCAACCAGCGACAGGGGCAGCCTATAATTCACCCCCCCAGTTT,CASSQPATGAAYNSPPQF
.,TRBV6-1,TRBD1,TRBJ2-4,TGTGTCAGCAATGAAGCACTTGGATACGTCGGACAGGGTGTCAAAAACATTCAGTACTTC,CVSNEALGYVGQGVKNIQYF
.,TRBV5-4,TRBD1,TRBJ1-4,TGTGCCAGCAGTCCACGATCCGGGACAGGAACGTCTGGATTT,CASSPRSGTGTSGF
.,TRBV29-1,TRBD1,TRBJ2-7,TGCAGCATCCCAGACAGGGTGGATCATGTTGATCAGTACTTC,CSIPDRVDHVDQYF
few,TRBV6-1,.,TRBJ1-2,TGTGCCAACAGCGAGAGCGCCGAGGGGTACAACGGCTACACCTTC,CANSESAEGYNGYTF
.,TRBV10-1,.,TRBJ2-1,TGCGCCAGCAGTGTCCAAAGCAGGGGTGGAAATGAGCAGTTCTTC,CASSVQSRGGNEQFF
.,TRBV6-5,TRBD1,TRBJ1-4,TGCGCCAGCGGTCCCGGGACAGGCAAAGTCTTTCTTGCTACTAATGAAAAACTGTTTTTT,CASGPGTGKVFLATNEKLFF
.,TRBV6-2/TRBV6-3,TRBD1,TRBJ1-1,TGTGTCAGCAGTTGGACAGGGAGCAACACTGAAGCTTTCTTT,CVSSWTGSNTEAFF
few,TRBV29-1,.,TRBJ2-3,TGCAGTGTCGCTGGAGTGGACAGACGTAGCACAGATATGCAGTATTTT,CSVAGVDRRSTDMQYF
.,TRBV9,TRBD1,TRBJ2-7,TGTTCCAGCAGCGTAGGGGACAGGTCGACATACGAGCAGTACTTC,CSSSVGDRSTYEQYF
.,TRBV11-2,.,TRBJ1-5,TGTGCCAGCAACTTAGGGGACACGGGTTGGGCTCAGCCCCAGCATTTT,CASNLGDTGWAQPQHF
.,TRBV28,.,TRBJ2-1,TGTGACAGCAGGCCACTAGAGGCCGAGCAGTTCTTC,CDSRPLEAEQFF
once,TRBV7-9,.,TRBJ2-7,TGTGCCAGAAGCTTGCCCGGCAAGGGGCAGTACTTC,CARSLPGKGQYF